This is a list of T cell receptor beta chains from one sample in a study of human T cells and chemical hapten exposure. TCRdb analysed the RACE reads with MiXCR anew, one entry per CDR3 protein. The sample has around 76,000 distinct CDR3 sequences; approximately 12% are singletons. Sample: whole blood, taken in connection with sensitization to the hapten diphenylcyclopropenone (DPC). Receptor source: an older woman with alopecia areata. Some clones in this sample may be carry-over from other donors' samples. Each CDR3 is given with its conserved first and last residue. D genes are given only for firm matches. Where a row states a size, it is once, few, many or the class of an expanded clone; other rows omit it.

j_call: TRBJ2-7
clone_size: NA
v_call: TRBV11-1
d_call: NA
cdr3_nt: TGTGCCAGCAGCTCCGGGCGGGGACACTTCTACGAGCAGTACTTC
cdr3_aa: CASSSGRGHFYEQYF

j_call: TRBJ2-3
clone_size: few
v_call: TRBV6-2/TRBV6-3
d_call: TRBD2
cdr3_nt: TGTGCCAGTTCCCCCCGGACTAGCGGGGACGATACGCAGTATTTT
cdr3_aa: CASSPRTSGDDTQYF

j_call: TRBJ2-7
clone_size: NA
v_call: TRBV21-1
d_call: NA
cdr3_nt: TGTGCCAGCAGCAAAACCTCCGGACAGCGTGTGGACGAGCAGTACTTC
cdr3_aa: CASSKTSGQRVDEQYF

j_call: TRBJ1-2
clone_size: NA
v_call: TRBV7-2
d_call: NA
cdr3_nt: TGTGCCAGCAGCTTCTTTCCTAACTATGGCTACACCTTC
cdr3_aa: CASSFFPNYGYTF

j_call: TRBJ2-2
clone_size: NA
v_call: TRBV12-3/TRBV12-4
d_call: NA
cdr3_nt: TGTGCCAGCAGGGTCTCGAACACCGGGGAGCTGTTTTTT
cdr3_aa: CASRVSNTGELFF

j_call: TRBJ2-2
clone_size: NA
v_call: TRBV4-1
d_call: TRBD2
cdr3_nt: TGCGCCAGCAGCCAAGACACAGCGGGGGTTAACACCGGGGAGCTGTTTTTT
cdr3_aa: CASSQDTAGVNTGELFF

j_call: TRBJ2-1
clone_size: few
v_call: TRBV20-1
d_call: TRBD2
cdr3_nt: TGCAGTGCTAGCCTGGGCGGGGGGGCCTATGAGCAGTTCTTC
cdr3_aa: CSASLGGGAYEQFF

j_call: TRBJ1-5
clone_size: NA
v_call: TRBV6-1
d_call: NA
cdr3_nt: TGTGCCAGTAGCGTCGACAGGTTCGGCAATCAGCCCCAGCATTTT
cdr3_aa: CASSVDRFGNQPQHF

j_call: TRBJ2-6
clone_size: many
v_call: TRBV9
d_call: NA
cdr3_nt: TGTGCCAGCAGCGTAGCTCAGGGAGGACCCAACTCTGGGGCCAACGTCCTGACTTTC
cdr3_aa: CASSVAQGGPNSGANVLTF

j_call: TRBJ1-2
clone_size: NA
v_call: TRBV5-1
d_call: NA
cdr3_nt: TGCGCCAGCAGCCGCGAGAACTATGGCTACACCTTC
cdr3_aa: CASSRENYGYTF

j_call: TRBJ2-3
clone_size: few
v_call: TRBV12-3/TRBV12-4
d_call: NA
cdr3_nt: TGTGCCAGCAGAACCGGGACTGGGAGCACAGATACGCAGTATTTT
cdr3_aa: CASRTGTGSTDTQYF

j_call: TRBJ1-2
clone_size: few
v_call: TRBV4-1
d_call: TRBD1
cdr3_nt: TGCGCCAGCAGCCCCAACAGGGGCAGGGGCTACACCTTC
cdr3_aa: CASSPNRGRGYTF

j_call: TRBJ2-7
clone_size: NA
v_call: TRBV28
d_call: NA
cdr3_nt: TGTGCCAGCTGGAGGCAGGGTAGATACGAGCAGTACTTC
cdr3_aa: CASWRQGRYEQYF

j_call: TRBJ2-7
clone_size: once
v_call: TRBV20-1
d_call: TRBD2
cdr3_nt: TGCAGTGCTAGTACAAGCGAGCGGGGCTACGAGCAGTACTTC
cdr3_aa: CSASTSERGYEQYF

j_call: TRBJ1-1
clone_size: NA
v_call: TRBV5-1
d_call: NA
cdr3_nt: TGCGCCAGCAGAGAGTTAGATGGCACTGAAGCTTTCTTT
cdr3_aa: CASRELDGTEAFF

j_call: TRBJ1-1
clone_size: few
v_call: TRBV3-1
d_call: NA
cdr3_nt: TGTGCCAGCGGATTGGGTCCTGGGAGTGGCAGAGCTTTCTTT
cdr3_aa: CASGLGPGSGRAFF

j_call: TRBJ1-6
clone_size: many
v_call: TRBV3-1
d_call: NA
cdr3_nt: TGTGCCAGCAGCCAAGAATCGCCTACCCTACAGTCCCCGTTGTCCCTCCACTTT
cdr3_aa: CASSQESPTLQSPLSLHF

j_call: TRBJ1-1
clone_size: NA
v_call: TRBV7-9
d_call: NA
cdr3_nt: TGTGCCAGCAGCTTTAATCAGGGGAACACTGAAGCTTTCTTT
cdr3_aa: CASSFNQGNTEAFF

j_call: TRBJ2-1
clone_size: few
v_call: TRBV11-3
d_call: NA
cdr3_nt: TGTGCCAGCAGCTCTAGATACAATGAGCAGTTCTTC
cdr3_aa: CASSSRYNEQFF

j_call: TRBJ2-1
clone_size: many
v_call: TRBV7-9
d_call: NA
cdr3_nt: TGTGCCAGCAGCTTATGGGCAGGGAGAGGGAATGAGCAGTTCTTC
cdr3_aa: CASSLWAGRGNEQFF

j_call: TRBJ1-4
clone_size: few
v_call: TRBV12-3/TRBV12-4
d_call: NA
cdr3_nt: TGTGCCAGCAGTTTGAACCATCGGACTGATGAAAAACTGTTTTTT
cdr3_aa: CASSLNHRTDEKLFF

j_call: TRBJ1-1
clone_size: NA
v_call: TRBV2
d_call: TRBD1
cdr3_nt: TGTGCCAGCAGTTATACCGGGACAGGCTTTAGTAGTACTGAAGCTTTCTTT
cdr3_aa: CASSYTGTGFSSTEAFF

j_call: TRBJ2-5
clone_size: NA
v_call: TRBV27
d_call: NA
cdr3_nt: TGTGCCAGCAGTTTCTCAGGGAGCCAAGAGACCCAGTACTTC
cdr3_aa: CASSFSGSQETQYF

j_call: TRBJ2-3
clone_size: many
v_call: TRBV18
d_call: NA
cdr3_nt: TGTGCCAGCTCACCACGGGGACCAGAGGTAGATACGCAGTATTTT
cdr3_aa: CASSPRGPEVDTQYF

j_call: TRBJ2-3
clone_size: NA
v_call: TRBV6-1
d_call: TRBD2
cdr3_nt: TGTGCCAGTGGACTAGCCTTCCTCACAGATACGCAGTATTTT
cdr3_aa: CASGLAFLTDTQYF

j_call: TRBJ1-4
clone_size: many
v_call: TRBV18
d_call: NA
cdr3_nt: TGTGCCAGCTCACCACAACAGGGACAATCTAATGAAAAACTGTTTTTT
cdr3_aa: CASSPQQGQSNEKLFF

j_call: TRBJ2-5
clone_size: few
v_call: TRBV19
d_call: NA
cdr3_nt: TGTGCCAGTAGTACTAGGGGGAACGAGGAGACCCAGTACTTC
cdr3_aa: CASSTRGNEETQYF

j_call: TRBJ2-5
clone_size: few
v_call: TRBV6-2/TRBV6-3
d_call: NA
cdr3_nt: TGTGCCAGCAGTTACCGTGCGGGTGACCAAGAGACCCAGTACTTC
cdr3_aa: CASSYRAGDQETQYF

j_call: TRBJ2-5
clone_size: many
v_call: TRBV7-6
d_call: TRBD2
cdr3_nt: TGTGCCAGCAGCTTAATGGTTCCGGGAGGAGGAGAGACCCAGTACTTC
cdr3_aa: CASSLMVPGGGETQYF

j_call: TRBJ2-7
clone_size: many
v_call: TRBV10-1
d_call: NA
cdr3_nt: TGCGCCAGCAGTGATGCCTACGAGCAGTACTTC
cdr3_aa: CASSDAYEQYF

j_call: TRBJ2-5
clone_size: NA
v_call: TRBV11-1
d_call: TRBD1
cdr3_nt: TGTGCCAGCAGCCCCGGACAGGGAGCCCAAGAGACCCAGTACTTC
cdr3_aa: CASSPGQGAQETQYF

j_call: TRBJ1-2
clone_size: NA
v_call: TRBV2
d_call: TRBD1
cdr3_nt: TGTGCCAGCCACCGACAGGGAGGTGATGGCTACACCTTC
cdr3_aa: CASHRQGGDGYTF

j_call: TRBJ2-1
clone_size: many
v_call: TRBV6-2/TRBV6-3
d_call: NA
cdr3_nt: TGTGCCAGCACCTACTTTAGGGCCCACAATGAGCAGTTCTTC
cdr3_aa: CASTYFRAHNEQFF

j_call: TRBJ2-1
clone_size: many
v_call: TRBV19
d_call: TRBD2
cdr3_nt: TGTGCCAGTAGTCCCGGCGGGGGGGCCGCTTACAATGAGCAGTTCTTC
cdr3_aa: CASSPGGGAAYNEQFF

j_call: TRBJ1-6
clone_size: NA
v_call: TRBV7-2
d_call: TRBD1
cdr3_nt: TGTGCCAGCAGCCAAAGGACAGGAAACAATTCACCCCTCCACTTT
cdr3_aa: CASSQRTGNNSPLHF

j_call: TRBJ2-7
clone_size: once
v_call: TRBV2
d_call: NA
cdr3_nt: TGTGCCAGCAGTGAGGGCAGTACCTACGAGCAGTACTTC
cdr3_aa: CASSEGSTYEQYF

j_call: TRBJ2-3
clone_size: many
v_call: TRBV11-2
d_call: TRBD2
cdr3_nt: TGTGCCAGCAGCCGGGGACTAGCGGGGGGGCTTCGGTCAGATACGCAGTATTTT
cdr3_aa: CASSRGLAGGLRSDTQYF